This T cell receptor beta chain is from a study of glioma-infiltrating T cells after dendritic cell vaccination (dated by TCRdb to the mid-2010s). Regarding the research as a whole: Of the 15 or so glioblastoma patients in the cohort, all drawn from Phase I and II dendritic cell vaccination trials, 9 were newly diagnosed and 6 had recurrent disease. Patients received autologous tumor lysate-pulsed dendritic cell vaccination between about 2003 and 2013. To make the vaccine, monocyte-derived dendritic cells were cultured for about seven days with IL-4 and GM-CSF and then pulsed overnight with autologous tumor lysate. Each patient got three intradermal injections of the dendritic cell vaccine, spaced at biweekly intervals, in the arm below the axilla. In glioblastoma patients vaccinated with dendritic cells, deep sequencing of TCR beta CDR3 regions served to measure tumor-infiltrating lymphocyte content and to compare repertoires between tumor and blood. Survival after dendritic cell vaccination was correlated with TCR sequencing metrics such as TIL content and the overlap between tumor and blood repertoires. What the research found in general, with its limitations: No direct relationship between TCR clonality and survival was found, suggesting that a diverse polyclonal response may matter. After dendritic cell vaccination, a higher estimated pretreatment TIL content predicted longer time to progression and longer overall survival. The cohort was small and heterogeneous, few patients had complete blood and tumor sets, and even fewer had initial-recurrent tumor pairs. The response model built on TCR overlap across three groups was characterized as speculative, with prospective validation still needed.

Using the immunoSEQ assay, TCRB CDR3 regions were amplified from 1.5 to 2 micrograms of genomic DNA, or from all available DNA when less than that was on hand. Multiplex PCR used 60 forward primers for TCR V beta segments and 13 reverse primers for J beta segments. To estimate reads per starting template, synthetic control templates were spiked into each sample at limiting dilution. Sequencing produced 87 bp reads on the Illumina HiSeq System. As for how the authors treated the data: To remove PCR and sequencing errors, closely related sequences were merged with a nearest neighbor algorithm. TCR overlap was measured as the percentage of unique tumor TCR beta sequences also present in the same patient's peripheral blood. In its TCRdb copy, this immuneACCESS table keeps in-frame sequences only and misses some clones. Where compared with another copy, unresolved V genes explain less than half of these, and the others have no known cause. That table gives V, J and clone size, and the DNA gave D and trimming. This sample gives roughly 100,000 clones in total; 85% to 90% of them show up just once. 2.5% to 3% of the sample goes to the ten largest clones.

With regard to this clone: Its antigen remains undetermined. No qualities accompany the bases; no much larger clone lies one base away.

Per the germline V gene, SGHVS is the CDR1 and FNYEAQ is the CDR2. The CDR3 runs 17 residues from the cysteine to the phenylalanine. Of all the DNA, just the CDR3 is kept, 51 bases in frame from base 1. V and J are truncated by 5 bases and 0 bases respectively, leaving an intervening sequence of 19 bases. The meaning of the sample's time point label: after dendritic cell vaccination, including at tumor progression/relapse. To be selected, patients needed enough residual fresh-frozen tumor tissue and more than two years of available survival data. Molecular status otherwise varied across the glioblastoma patients, but none of them carried an isocitrate dehydrogenase mutation. PBMC were collected before vaccination, two weeks after the third vaccination, and at tumor progression if tumor progression occurred. The Qiagen DNeasy Blood extraction Kit was used to extract genomic DNA.

Sequenced material: blood, taken after dendritic cell vaccination. The sequence came from a human donor with glioblastoma. The chain joins TRBV7-6 to TRBJ1-1, and possibly TRBD1, on 6 matching bases. The base sequence is TGTGCCAGCAGCCCGACCGGGACACCCTCGATGAACACTGAAGCTTTCTTT. This is translated as CASSPTGTPSMNTEAFF.